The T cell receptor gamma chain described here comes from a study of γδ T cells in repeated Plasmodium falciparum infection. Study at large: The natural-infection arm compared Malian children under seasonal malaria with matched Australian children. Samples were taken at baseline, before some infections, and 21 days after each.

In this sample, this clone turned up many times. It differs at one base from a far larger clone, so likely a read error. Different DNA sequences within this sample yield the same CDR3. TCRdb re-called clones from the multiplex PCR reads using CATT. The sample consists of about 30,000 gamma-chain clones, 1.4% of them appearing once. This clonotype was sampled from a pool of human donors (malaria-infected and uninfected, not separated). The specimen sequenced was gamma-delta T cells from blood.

CDR3 in amino acids: CALWEPKTYYKKLF. In nucleotides, the CDR3 is TGTGCCTTGTGGGAGCCGAAGACTTACTATAAGAAACTCTTT. The gene calls are TRGV9 and TRGJ1 or TRGJ2. J was trimmed by 7 bases and V by 3 bases; bases with no gene match: 12. This CDR3 comprises 14 residues. Per germline, CDR1 GITISATS and CDR2 ISYDGTV (reference sequence).